The 2 T cell receptor beta chains listed next were all sequenced from one sample in a study of identical twins. TCRdb re-derived calls from the 5' RACE reads in MiXCR, one entry per CDR3 protein. The table lists hundreds of thousands of distinct CDR3 sequences, 9% to 15% of them singletons. These data also formed part of another study, on yellow fever vaccine responses in identical twins.

What was sequenced was CD8+ T cells sorted from blood. These receptors originate from a woman younger than 35 in good health.

In its sample, this clonotype was seen a few times. The V call is TRBV20-1, the J call TRBJ2-7, with a tentative D call TRBD1 (6 bases). Germline V CDR1 and CDR2: DFQATT, SNEGSKA (reference sequence). The V end was cut by 3 bases, the J end by 3 bases, with 9 bases between. This CDR3 is built from 12 residues. The CDR3 is CSARGHIYEQYF. CDR3 DNA sequence: TGCAGTGCTAGGGGACATATCTACGAGCAGTACTTC.

The table lists this clonotype with many counts. This chain uses TRBV24-1 with TRBJ2-1, with 12 positions matching TRBD2. The CDR3 length is 17 residues. The V gene's germline CDR1 is KGHDR and CDR2 SFDVKD. Trimming removed 2 bases from V and 4 bases from J; junction bases left unmatched: 5. Written as DNA, the CDR3 is TGTGCCACCAGTGATTCGCTAGCGGGGGGGCAATACAATGAGCAGTTCTTC. Amino acid sequence: CATSDSLAGGQYNEQFF.